Each of the 8 T cell receptor beta chains below was sequenced from the same sample in a study of Graves' ophthalmopathy and Graves' hyperthyroidism. The authors amplified TCR beta CDR3 regions from RNA transcripts. First-round RT-PCR used HTBI primers; second-round multiplex PCR followed. One entry per CDR3 protein results from TCRdb running MiXCR on the multiplex PCR reads. The sample lists about 740,000 distinct CDR3 sequences, about 44% occurring once. The sample taken for sequencing was peripheral blood. Every receptor here comes from an adult man with Graves' ophthalmopathy.

The sample holds a few counts of this clonotype. The chain links TRBV25-1 to TRBJ1-2, with 8 bases fitting TRBD1. The CDR3 length is 13 residues. The germline gives CDR1 MGHDK, CDR2 SYGVNS. Losses at the gene ends were 6 bases for V and 8 bases for J; bases not matched to a gene: 8. The CDR3 DNA follows: TGTGCCAGCAGCTACAGGGGGTTCGGAGGCTACACCTTC. Its translation is CASSYRGFGGYTF.

The gene calls are TRBV7-9 and TRBJ1-1; D is undetermined. The CDR3 is 14 residues long. Germline loops: CDR1 SEHNR, CDR2 FQNEAQ (reference sequence). V was cut by 3 bases and J by 1 base, with 9 bases left in between. The CDR3 loop reads CASSFGGWNTEAFF. The CDR3 nucleotides read TGTGCCAGCAGCTTTGGAGGTTGGAACACTGAAGCTTTCTTT.

This clonotype was counted a few times. This rearrangement joins TRBV25-1 to TRBJ2-2; D gene uncertain. Per germline, CDR1 MGHDK and CDR2 SYGVNS. There are 14 residues in the CDR3. The V end lost 5 bases, the J end lost 4 bases, and 11 bases lay between the germline ends. The DNA of the CDR3 is TGTGCCAGCAGTTACCAGGTCTCCACCGGGGAGCTGTTTTTT. This translates into CASSYQVSTGELFF.

The chain joins TRBV20-1 to TRBJ1-5; 10 bases fit TRBD1. Per the germline V gene, CDR1 is DFQATT and CDR2 is SNEGSKA (reference sequence). This CDR3 contains 15 residues. Trimming took 5 bases from V and 7 from J; bases not matched to a gene: 11. CDR3 amino acids: CSAAGGTGVLQPQHF. Written as DNA, the CDR3 is TGCAGTGCTGCGGGGGGGACAGGGGTTTTGCAGCCCCAGCATTTT.

This clonotype was recorded many times. The rearrangement links TRBV24-1 to TRBJ1-5; D gene unclear. Trimming cost V 5 bases and J 4 bases, with 8 bases left between them. This CDR3 is 13 amino acids long. Per germline, CDR1 KGHDR and CDR2 SFDVKD. The CDR3 bases are TGTGCCACCAGTGGGGGAATTAATCAGCCCCAGCATTTT. Translating it yields CATSGGINQPQHF.

The chain combines TRBV5-1 with TRBJ1-1; 9 nucleotides match TRBD1. The germline V gene encodes CDR1 SGHRS and CDR2 YFSETQ. V gave up 1 base and J gave up 4 bases; unmatched junction bases: 11. There are 17 residues in the CDR3. In DNA, the CDR3 is TGCGCCAGCAGCTTGCATGGGACAGGGCGGCGGGGCACTGAAGCTTTCTTT. Protein: CASSLHGTGRRGTEAFF.

V and J are TRBV19 and TRBJ2-7, with 7 nucleotides matching TRBD1. The germline CDR1 and CDR2 sequences are LNHDA and SQIVND (reference sequence). The CDR3 spans 15 residues. J gave up 2 bases and V 9 bases, and 13 bases lay outside the gene matches. This chain's CDR3 is CASSFIRDSTYEQYF. The CDR3 DNA reads TGTGCCAGCAGTTTTATCAGGGACAGTACCTACGAGCAGTACTTC.

A remark on this clonotype: This may arise from a read error, as a much more abundant clone is one base away. The genes are TRBV7-9 and TRBJ2-5; possible D gene TRBD2, 6 bases. The germline CDR1 and CDR2 sequences are SEHNR and FQNEAQ (reference sequence). The CDR3 extends over 12 amino acids. Here the CDR3 reads CASSATRETQHF. In DNA form, the CDR3 reads TGTGCCAGCAGTGCGACTAGAGAGACCCAGCACTTC.